This record concerns one T cell receptor (beta chain) sequence. In the original workflow: Estimation of nucleated cell counts was performed using reference gene primer amplification. Profiling relied on immunoSEQ multiplex PCR, and the TCRdb table lists in-frame clones only, not all of them. D and trimming come from the DNA, and the V and J calls and clone size come from that table. The table includes around 150,000 clones, 75% to 85% detected once. These data come from a study of blood T cell repertoires in COVID-19. About the study: COVID-19 samples from acute and convalescent phases originated in the United States, Italy and Spain. From T cells, B-cell-depleted T cells, or PBMCs came the material, which was cDNA or gDNA.

Germline CDR1 is SQVTM and CDR2 is ANQGSEA. The V end was cut by 5 bases, the J end by 1 base, with 13 bases between. The CDR3 spans 14 residues. This sequence originates from a human donor in a cohort sampled during active COVID-19. This sequence joins TRBV29-1 and TRBJ2-3, with D possibly matching TRBD2 (6 bases). The sequencing input was peripheral blood. The CDR3 DNA is TGCAGCGTTAATAGGGCTAGCGGCACAGATACGCAGTATTTT. This gives the protein CSVNRASGTDTQYF.